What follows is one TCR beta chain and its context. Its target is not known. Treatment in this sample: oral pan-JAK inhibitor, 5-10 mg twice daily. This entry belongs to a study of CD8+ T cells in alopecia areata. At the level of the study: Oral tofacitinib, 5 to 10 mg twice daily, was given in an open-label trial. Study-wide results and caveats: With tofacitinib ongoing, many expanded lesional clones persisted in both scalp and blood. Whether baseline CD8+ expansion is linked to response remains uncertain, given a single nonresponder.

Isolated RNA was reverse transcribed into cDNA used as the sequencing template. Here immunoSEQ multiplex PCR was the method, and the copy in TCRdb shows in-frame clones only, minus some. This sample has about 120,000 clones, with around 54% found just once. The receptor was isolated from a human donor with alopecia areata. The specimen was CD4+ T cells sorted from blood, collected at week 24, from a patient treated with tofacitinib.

The DNA for the CDR3 is TGTGCCAGCAGCGTAGGGCAGAGCAATCAGCCCCAGCATTTT. It yields the protein CASSVGQSNQPQHF. The chain recombines TRBV9 with TRBJ1-5; D not resolved. V was trimmed by 0 bases and J by 1 base, leaving 5 bases between them. The CDR3 has 14 amino acids. Germline V gene data show CDR1 as SGDLS and CDR2 as YYNGEE.